Listed here is a single T cell receptor (beta chain). Antigen specificity is unknown. TCRdb re-called the 5' RACE reads with MiXCR, one entry per CDR3 protein. Here the sample spans about 90,000 distinct CDR3 sequences, roughly 8.8% being singletons. These data belong to a study of CD8 T cells in ankylosing spondylitis. General study points: Blood of patients with ankylosing spondylitis appeared to be characterized by a TCR beta motif of fewer than 10 highly homologous variants.

V was pared by 0 bases and J by 3 bases, with 12 bases between. The CDR3 covers 15 residues. CDR1 is LGHDT and CDR2 is YNNKEL in the germline V gene (reference sequence). The source is a male donor with ankylosing spondylitis. The V call is TRBV3-1, the J call TRBJ2-7, with D unclear. Sequencing was performed on blood, either unsorted or a sorted T cell fraction (not recorded which). Here the CDR3 DNA reads TGTGCCAGCAGCCAAGATGGGTCAGTTTTCTACGAGCAGTACTTC. Translating it yields CASSQDGSVFYEQYF.